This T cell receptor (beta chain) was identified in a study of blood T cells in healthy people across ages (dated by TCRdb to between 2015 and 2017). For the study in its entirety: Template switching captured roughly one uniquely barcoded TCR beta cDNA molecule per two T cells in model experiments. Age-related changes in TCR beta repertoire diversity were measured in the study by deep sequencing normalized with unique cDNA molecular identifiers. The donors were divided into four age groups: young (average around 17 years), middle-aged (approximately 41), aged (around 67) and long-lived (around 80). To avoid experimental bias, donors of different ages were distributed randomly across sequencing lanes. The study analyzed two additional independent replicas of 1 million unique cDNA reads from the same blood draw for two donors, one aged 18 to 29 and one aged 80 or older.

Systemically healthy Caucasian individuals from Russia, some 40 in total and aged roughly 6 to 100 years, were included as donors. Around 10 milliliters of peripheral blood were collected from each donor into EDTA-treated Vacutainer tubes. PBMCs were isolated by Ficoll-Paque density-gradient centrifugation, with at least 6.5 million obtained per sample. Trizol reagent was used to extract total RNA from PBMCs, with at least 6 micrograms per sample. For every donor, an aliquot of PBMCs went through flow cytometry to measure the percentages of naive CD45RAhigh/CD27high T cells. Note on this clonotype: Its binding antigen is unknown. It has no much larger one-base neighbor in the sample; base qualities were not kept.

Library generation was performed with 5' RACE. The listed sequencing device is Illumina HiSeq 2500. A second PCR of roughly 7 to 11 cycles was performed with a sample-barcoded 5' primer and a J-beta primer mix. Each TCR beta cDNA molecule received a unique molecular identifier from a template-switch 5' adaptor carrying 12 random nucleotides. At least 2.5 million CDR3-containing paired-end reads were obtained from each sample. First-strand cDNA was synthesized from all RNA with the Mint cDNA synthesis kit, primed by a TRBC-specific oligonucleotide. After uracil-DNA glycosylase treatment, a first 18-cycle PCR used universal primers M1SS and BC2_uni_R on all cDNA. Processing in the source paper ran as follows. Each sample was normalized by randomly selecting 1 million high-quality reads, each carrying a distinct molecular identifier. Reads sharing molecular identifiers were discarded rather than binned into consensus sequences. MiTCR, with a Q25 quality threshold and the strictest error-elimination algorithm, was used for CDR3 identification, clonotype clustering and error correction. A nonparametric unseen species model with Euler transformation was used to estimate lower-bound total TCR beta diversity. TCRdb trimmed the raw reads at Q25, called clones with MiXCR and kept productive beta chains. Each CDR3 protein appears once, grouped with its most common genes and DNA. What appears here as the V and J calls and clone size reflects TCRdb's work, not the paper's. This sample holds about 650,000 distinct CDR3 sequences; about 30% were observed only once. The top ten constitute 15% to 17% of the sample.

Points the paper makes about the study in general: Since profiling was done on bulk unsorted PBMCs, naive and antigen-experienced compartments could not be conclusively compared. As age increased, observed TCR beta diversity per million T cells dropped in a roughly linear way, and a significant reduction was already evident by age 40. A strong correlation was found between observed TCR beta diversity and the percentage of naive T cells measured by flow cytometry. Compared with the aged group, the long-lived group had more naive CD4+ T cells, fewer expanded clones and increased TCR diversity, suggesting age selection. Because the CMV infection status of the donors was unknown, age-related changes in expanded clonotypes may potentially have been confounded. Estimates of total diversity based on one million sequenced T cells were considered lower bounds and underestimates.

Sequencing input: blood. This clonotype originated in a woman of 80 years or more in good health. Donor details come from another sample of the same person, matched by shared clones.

The CDR3 region: CSVEGFRGRETQYF. In nucleotide form, the sequence is TGCAGCGTTGAAGGCTTCAGGGGAAGAGAGACCCAGTACTTC. The sequence links TRBV29-1 to TRBJ2-5, with a weak D call of TRBD1 (6 bases match). Taken from the germline V gene, the CDR1 and CDR2 loops are SQVTM and ANQGSEA. V sheds 1 base and J sheds 4 bases, leaving 13 bases between their ends. The CDR3 runs 14 amino acids, cysteine and phenylalanine included. Only the CDR3 portion is preserved as DNA: 42 bases, with reading frame beginning at the first base.